One sample yielded the 10 T cell receptor beta chains listed below, sequenced in a study of T cell responses to AZD1222 COVID-19 vaccine. The method was immunoSEQ multiplex PCR; TCRdb's version includes in-frame clones alone and lacks a portion of them. The sample records 70,000 to 95,000 clones, approximately 86% being singletons. Material: peripheral blood, obtained 28 days after the second AZD1222 dose. Receptors were obtained from an adult who received the AZD1222 COVID-19 vaccine.

This chain links TRBV7-2 with TRBJ2-5, with TRBD1 as a possible D gene (6 bases). This CDR3 comprises 14 residues. Germline V gives CDR1 SGHTA, CDR2 FQGNSA. V lost 3 bases, J lost 1 base, and 9 bases lay in between. CDR3 coding DNA: TGTGCCAGCAGCTTTACAGGGTTCCAAGAGACCCAGTACTTC. It translates to CASSFTGFQETQYF.

V gene TRBV7-9 combines with J gene TRBJ1-4; D is unclear. CDR1 is SEHNR and CDR2 is FQNEAQ in the germline V gene (reference sequence). This CDR3 has 12 residues. The germline V and J ends were trimmed by 4 bases and 13 bases, with 13 bases remaining between them. CDR3 nucleotide sequence: TGTGCCAGCAGCTCTGACCGCCTAGGACTGTTTTTT. Its translation is CASSSDRLGLFF.

The chain joins TRBV29-1 to TRBJ2-7; TRBD2 matches at 7 bases. V gave up 4 bases and J gave up 6 bases; unmatched junction bases: 6. The CDR3 is 12 residues long. CDR1 and CDR2 from the germline V gene are SQVTM and ANQGSEA. This chain's CDR3 is CSVGTRESEQYF. The CDR3 DNA reads TGCAGCGTTGGGACTAGAGAGAGCGAGCAGTACTTC.

V gene TRBV5-1 combines with J gene TRBJ2-7, with D tentatively TRBD1 or TRBD2 (5 bases each). This CDR3 has 14 residues. V lost 4 bases and J 1 base, leaving 12 bases between the germline ends. From germline, CDR1 is SGHRS and CDR2 YFSETQ. CDR3 sequence: CASSDRDGSYEQYF. The CDR3 coding sequence is TGCGCCAGCAGCGACCGGGACGGGTCCTACGAGCAGTACTTC.

The gene calls are TRBV2 and TRBJ1-1, with no clear D. The CDR3 sequence is 10 residues long. Trimming stripped 4 bases from V and 7 bases from J, with 4 bases between. Looked up from germline, CDR1 is SNHLY and CDR2 is FYNNEI. In DNA form, the CDR3 reads TGTGCCAGCAGTGCGTATGAAGCTTTCTTT. The encoded protein is CASSAYEAFF.

The chain has TRBV7-2 and TRBJ2-6; D is possibly TRBD2 (6 bases). CDR1 and CDR2 from the germline V gene are SGHTA and FQGNSA. The CDR3 runs to 18 residues. V lost 0 bases, J lost 0 bases, and 12 bases lay in between. The CDR3 DNA reads TGTGCCAGCAGCTTAGCGGGGGGATCTTTCTCTGGGGCCAACGTCCTGACTTTC. This translates into CASSLAGGSFSGANVLTF.

The CDR3 coding sequence is TGTGCCTGGAGTGTACTTGAGGGACAGGGAAGAGAGCAGTTCTTC. Translation: CAWSVLEGQGREQFF. This rearrangement joins TRBV30 to TRBJ2-1; TRBD1 agrees at 9 bases. V shed 0 bases, J shed 10 bases, and the junction held 10 bases outside the gene matches. This CDR3 spans 15 amino acids. Per germline, CDR1 GTSNPN and CDR2 SVGIG (reference sequence).

The chain carries TRBV23-1 and TRBJ1-2; no reliable D call. TRBV23-1 is an ORF, and what it does is uncertain. The CDR3 runs to 17 residues. V was cut by 0 bases and J by 0 bases, with 14 bases left in between. CDR3 region: CASSQSPLPASNYGYTF. The CDR3 coding sequence is TGCGCCAGCAGTCAATCGCCCCTCCCAGCCTCTAACTATGGCTACACCTTC.

This sequence joins TRBV18 and TRBJ1-6; D not certain. This CDR3 contains 13 residues. Germline CDR1 and CDR2: KGHSH and LQKENI. V was trimmed by 2 bases and J by 10 bases, leaving 9 bases between them. The DNA for the CDR3 is TGTGCCAGCTCACCAGGCGGATCGTCACCCCTCCACTTT. Its protein product is CASSPGGSSPLHF.

V and J are TRBV28 and TRBJ2-7; unclear D gene. CDR1 is MDHEN and CDR2 is SYDVKM in the germline V gene. Trimming took 4 bases from V and 3 from J, leaving 7 bases between them. The CDR3 extends over 12 amino acids. CDR3 sequence reads: CASSSGGYEQYF. The CDR3 DNA reads TGTGCCAGCAGTTCAGGCGGCTACGAGCAGTACTTC.